This T cell receptor (beta chain) was recovered during a study of beta chain features in type 1 diabetes. The study, taken as a whole, reports: Shorter TCRB CDR3s, moderately but significantly so, marked every one of the four CD4+ subsets in Type 1 diabetes patients. Researchers cautioned that cDNA sequencing could over-represent cells with high TCR expression. At VDJ recombination sites, type 1 diabetes patients had fewer insertions and more deleted nucleotides. Equally in patients and controls, shorter templates might have been favored by PCR.

The study reverse transcribed the entire isolated RNA, so it sequenced expressed TCRB transcripts. Clones were sequenced by immunoSEQ multiplex PCR, and TCRdb holds only the in-frame ones, with some missing. This sample has around 240,000 clones, with about 70% found just once. Of note for this clone: No antigen is known for it.

In germline, CDR1 is MDHEN, CDR2 SYDVKM. V lost 4 bases and J 7 bases, leaving 4 bases between the germline ends. This CDR3 spans 11 amino acids. The specimen was naive CD4+ T cells from blood. The chain joins TRBV28 to TRBJ2-2; D is unresolved. The TCR comes from a man aged 25-40 years in good health. The CDR3, as DNA: TGTGCCAGCAGTTGGCTCGGGGAGCTGTTTTTT. This sequence encodes CASSWLGELFF.